The present T cell receptor beta chain was sequenced within a study of a mutant IDH1 vaccine in newly diagnosed glioma. Study-wide context: The study started vaccination 4-6 weeks after radiotherapy alone, or with temozolomide cycles. Former treatment meant radiotherapy, temozolomide, or both; the majority had gotten both.

Time point noted: week 47, end of study. Doses comprised 300 ug of mutant IDH1 20-mer peptide each, plus topical imiquimod. Weeks 1, 3, 5, 7, 11, 15, 19 and 23 were when patients received their eight vaccinations. Donors harbored newly found WHO grade 3 or 4 IDH1-mutant, ATRX-lost astrocytomas. Unmatched junction bases numbered 4, after V lost 3 bases and J lost 1 base. The CDR3 is made up of 16 amino acids. Germline V gives CDR1 MGHDK, CDR2 SYGVNS. Notes on this clone: The target antigen is unknown.

Clones were sequenced by immunoSEQ multiplex PCR, and TCRdb holds only the in-frame ones, with some missing. This repertoire shows about 59,000 clones, 80% to 85% found once; its top ten account for 3.8%. This clonotype was sampled from a man younger than 45 with glioma. The chain uses TRBV25-1 and TRBJ1-1; 11 bases fit TRBD1. The source material was PBMCs, sampled from a glioma patient whose treatment included an IDH1 peptide vaccine. The CDR3 DNA sequence: TGTGCCAGCAGTGATGGACAGGGGGCTTCGAACACTGAAGCTTTCTTT. Protein: CASSDGQGASNTEAFF.